The T cell receptor (beta chain) described here comes from a study of T cell repertoires in aging, cancer and after chemotherapy. Background on the study: Clear clonal overlap appeared across healthy donor samples taken over several months to years. Some 8.1 million TCR reads were in the whole dataset. Study-wide results and caveats: Immunological memory after chemotherapy cannot be judged from the repertoire data. Rebound thymic output was suggested by rising median generation probability during chemotherapy in each cancer cohort.

The CDR3 runs 14 residues. Germline-derived CDR1 and CDR2 are SGHDT and YYEEEE. V shed 0 bases, J shed 8 bases, and the junction held 7 bases outside the gene matches. Peripheral blood genomic DNA, not sorted cells or RNA, was the template. In the case of this clonotype: Its antigen is not identified.

Multiplex touch-down PCR with TRB-A/B primers amplified rearranged V-D-J TRB sequences. TCRdb independently ran MiXCR on the multiplex PCR reads; one entry per CDR3 protein. Among several thousand distinct CDR3 sequences listed, roughly 53% were seen once. Sequenced material: blood. The chain has TRBV5-6 and TRBJ1-2; TRBD1 matches 7 bases. The TCR originated in a human donor in good health. The CDR3 DNA reads as TGTGCCAGCAGCTTGGAGAATCGAGGGGGCGGCTACACCTTC. Translating gives CASSLENRGGGYTF.